Included here is one T cell receptor beta chain sequence, with context. The sample is drawn from a study of shared clonotypes between healthy human individuals. This CDR3 is built from 18 residues. Original methodology: Junction-only sequences without quality scores came from ImmunoSEQ, so filtering differed. Method: immunoSEQ multiplex PCR; TCRdb's copy keeps in-frame clones and lacks some. That table is the source of V, J and clone size, and D and trimming were worked out from the DNA. The data hold around 1.9 million clones, with 93% observed a single time. Naive CD8 cells lacked CD45RO, underwent positive selection for CCR7 and left out terminally differentiated effector memory CD45RA+ cells.

The chain recombines TRBV21-1 with TRBJ2-2; the table calls TRBD2, which could not be checked here. TRBV21-1 is a listed pseudogene. Sequenced input: naive CD8+ T cells from PBMCs. The sequence came from a young man in good health. Some clones in this sample may be carry-over from other donors' samples. CDR3 residues: CASSSGLAGGFNTGELFF. The CDR3, as DNA: TGTGCCAGCAGCTCTGGACTAGCGGGAGGTTTCAACACCGGGGAGCTGTTTTTT.